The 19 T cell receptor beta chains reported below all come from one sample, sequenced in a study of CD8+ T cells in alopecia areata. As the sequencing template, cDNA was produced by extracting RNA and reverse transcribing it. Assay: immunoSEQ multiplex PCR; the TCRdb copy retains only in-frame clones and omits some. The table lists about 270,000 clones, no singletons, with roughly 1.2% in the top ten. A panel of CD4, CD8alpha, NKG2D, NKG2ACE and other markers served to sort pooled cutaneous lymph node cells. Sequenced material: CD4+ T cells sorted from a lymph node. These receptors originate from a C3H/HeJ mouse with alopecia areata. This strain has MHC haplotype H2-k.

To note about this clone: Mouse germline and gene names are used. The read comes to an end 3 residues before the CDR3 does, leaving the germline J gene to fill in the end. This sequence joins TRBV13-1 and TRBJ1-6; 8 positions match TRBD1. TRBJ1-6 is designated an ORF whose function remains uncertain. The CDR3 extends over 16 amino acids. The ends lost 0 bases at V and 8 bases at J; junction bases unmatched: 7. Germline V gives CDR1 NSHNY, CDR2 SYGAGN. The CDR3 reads CASSDGGQGIYSPLYF. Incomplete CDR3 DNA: TGTGCCAGCAGTGATGGCGGACAGGGAATTTATTCGCCC.

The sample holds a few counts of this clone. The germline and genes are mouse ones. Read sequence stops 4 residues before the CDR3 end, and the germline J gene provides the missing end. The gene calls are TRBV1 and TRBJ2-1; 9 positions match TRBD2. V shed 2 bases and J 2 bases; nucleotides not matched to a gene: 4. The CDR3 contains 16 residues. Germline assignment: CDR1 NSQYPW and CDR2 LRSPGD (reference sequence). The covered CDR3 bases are TGCACCTGCAGTGCAAACTCTGGGGGGGACTATGCT. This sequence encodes CTCSANSGGDYA. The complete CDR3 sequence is CTCSANSGGDYAEQFF.

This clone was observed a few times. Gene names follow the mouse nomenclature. This CDR3 is CASNPGHSSYEQYF. The part of the CDR3 DNA that was read is TGTGCCAGCAATCCGGGACATAGCTCCTAT. V usage is TRBV13-1 and J usage is TRBJ2-7; D possibly corresponds to TRBD1 (6 bases). Read data end 4 residues before the CDR3 end; the end is taken from the germline J gene. Trimming stripped 6 bases from V and 0 bases from J, with 13 bases between. The CDR3 runs to 14 residues. The germline V gene has CDR1 NSHNY and CDR2 SYGAGN.

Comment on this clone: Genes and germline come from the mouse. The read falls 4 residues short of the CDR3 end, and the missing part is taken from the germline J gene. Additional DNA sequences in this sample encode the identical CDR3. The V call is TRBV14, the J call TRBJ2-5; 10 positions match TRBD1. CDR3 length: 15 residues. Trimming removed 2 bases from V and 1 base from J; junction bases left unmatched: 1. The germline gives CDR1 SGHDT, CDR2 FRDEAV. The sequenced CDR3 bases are TGTGCCAGCAGTTTGGGACAGGGGTACCAAGAC. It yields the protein CASSLGQGYQD. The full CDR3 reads CASSLGQGYQDTQYF.

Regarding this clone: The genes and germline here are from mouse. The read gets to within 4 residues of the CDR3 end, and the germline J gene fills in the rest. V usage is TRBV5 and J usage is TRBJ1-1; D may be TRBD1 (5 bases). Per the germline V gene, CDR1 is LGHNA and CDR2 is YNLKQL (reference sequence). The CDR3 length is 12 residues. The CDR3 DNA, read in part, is TGTGCCAGCAGCCAACAGGGTCCA. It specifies CASSQQGP. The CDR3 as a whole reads CASSQQGPEVFF.

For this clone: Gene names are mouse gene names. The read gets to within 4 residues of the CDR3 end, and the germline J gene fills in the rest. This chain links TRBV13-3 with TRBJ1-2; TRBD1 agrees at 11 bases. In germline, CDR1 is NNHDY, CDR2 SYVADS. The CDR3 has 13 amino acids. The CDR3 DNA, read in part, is TGTGCCAGCAGCAGGACAGGGGGCCCC. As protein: CASSRTGGP. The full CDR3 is CASSRTGGPDYTF.

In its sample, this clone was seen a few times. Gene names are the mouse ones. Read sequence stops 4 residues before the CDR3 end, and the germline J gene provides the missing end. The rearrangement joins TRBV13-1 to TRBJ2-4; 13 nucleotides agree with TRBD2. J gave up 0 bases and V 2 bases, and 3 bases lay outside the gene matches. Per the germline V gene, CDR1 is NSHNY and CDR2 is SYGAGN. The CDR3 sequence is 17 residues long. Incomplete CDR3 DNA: TGTGCCAGCAGTGAGGGGGGACTGGGGGGGAGTCAAAAC. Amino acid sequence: CASSEGGLGGSQN. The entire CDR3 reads CASSEGGLGGSQNTLYF.

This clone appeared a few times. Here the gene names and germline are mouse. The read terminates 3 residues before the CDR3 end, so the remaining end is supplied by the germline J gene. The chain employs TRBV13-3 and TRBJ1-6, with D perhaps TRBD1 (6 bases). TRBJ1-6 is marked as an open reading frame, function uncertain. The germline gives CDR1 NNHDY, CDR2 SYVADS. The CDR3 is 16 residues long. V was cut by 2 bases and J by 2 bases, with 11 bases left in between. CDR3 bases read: TGTGCCAGCAGTGAAGGCAGGGGAACCTATAATTCGCCC. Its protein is CASSEGRGTYNSP. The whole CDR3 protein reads CASSEGRGTYNSPLYF.

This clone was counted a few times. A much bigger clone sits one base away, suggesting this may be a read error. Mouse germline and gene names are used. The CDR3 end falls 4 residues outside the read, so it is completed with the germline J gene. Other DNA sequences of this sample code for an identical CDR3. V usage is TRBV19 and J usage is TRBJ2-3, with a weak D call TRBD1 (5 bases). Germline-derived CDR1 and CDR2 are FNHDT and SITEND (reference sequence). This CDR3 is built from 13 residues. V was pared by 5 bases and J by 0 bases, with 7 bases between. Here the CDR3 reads CASRDISAETLYF. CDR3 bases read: TGTGCCAGCAGGGACATTAGTGCAGAA.

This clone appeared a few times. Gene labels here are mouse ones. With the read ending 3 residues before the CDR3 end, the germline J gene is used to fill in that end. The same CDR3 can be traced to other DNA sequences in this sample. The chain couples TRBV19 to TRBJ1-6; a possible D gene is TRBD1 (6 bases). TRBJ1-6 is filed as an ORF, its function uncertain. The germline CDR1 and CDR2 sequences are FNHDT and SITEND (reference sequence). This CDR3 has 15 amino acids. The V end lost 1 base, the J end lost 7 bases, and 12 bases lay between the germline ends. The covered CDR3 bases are TGTGCCAGCAGTATAACCAGGGGTGGGAATTCGCCC. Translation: CASSITRGGNSP. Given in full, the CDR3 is CASSITRGGNSPLYF.

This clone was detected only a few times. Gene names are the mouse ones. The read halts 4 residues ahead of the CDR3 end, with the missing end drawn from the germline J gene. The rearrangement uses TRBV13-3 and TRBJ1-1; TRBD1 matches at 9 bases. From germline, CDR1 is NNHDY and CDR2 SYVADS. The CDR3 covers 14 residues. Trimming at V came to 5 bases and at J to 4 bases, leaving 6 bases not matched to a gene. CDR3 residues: CASSRDRDVTEVFF. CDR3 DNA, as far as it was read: TGTGCCAGCAGCCGGGACAGGGATGTCACA.

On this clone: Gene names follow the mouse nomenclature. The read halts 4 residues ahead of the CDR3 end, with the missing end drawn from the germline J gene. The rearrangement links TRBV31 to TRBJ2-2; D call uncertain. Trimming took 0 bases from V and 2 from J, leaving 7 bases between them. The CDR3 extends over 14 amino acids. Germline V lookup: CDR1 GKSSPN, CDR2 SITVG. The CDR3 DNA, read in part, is TGTGCCTGGAGTCTTCAGGTCAACACCGGG. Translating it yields CAWSLQVNTG. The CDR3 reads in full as CAWSLQVNTGQLYF.

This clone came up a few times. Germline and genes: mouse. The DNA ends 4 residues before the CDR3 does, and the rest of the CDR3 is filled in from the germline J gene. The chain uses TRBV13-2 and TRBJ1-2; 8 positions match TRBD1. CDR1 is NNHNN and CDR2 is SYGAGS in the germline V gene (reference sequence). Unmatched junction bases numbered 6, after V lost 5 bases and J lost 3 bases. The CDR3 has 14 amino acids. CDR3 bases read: TGTGCCAGCGGGAGACAGGGGCTGGACTCC. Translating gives CASGRQGLDS. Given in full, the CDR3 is CASGRQGLDSDYTF.

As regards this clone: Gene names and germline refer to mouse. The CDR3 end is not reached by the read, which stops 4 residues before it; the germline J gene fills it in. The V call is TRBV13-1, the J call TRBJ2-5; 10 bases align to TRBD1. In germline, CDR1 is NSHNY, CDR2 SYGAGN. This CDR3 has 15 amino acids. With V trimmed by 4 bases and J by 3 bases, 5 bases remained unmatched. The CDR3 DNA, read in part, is TGTGCCAGCAGTCCACCGGGACAGGGGCAAGAC. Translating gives CASSPPGQGQD. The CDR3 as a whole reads CASSPPGQGQDTQYF.

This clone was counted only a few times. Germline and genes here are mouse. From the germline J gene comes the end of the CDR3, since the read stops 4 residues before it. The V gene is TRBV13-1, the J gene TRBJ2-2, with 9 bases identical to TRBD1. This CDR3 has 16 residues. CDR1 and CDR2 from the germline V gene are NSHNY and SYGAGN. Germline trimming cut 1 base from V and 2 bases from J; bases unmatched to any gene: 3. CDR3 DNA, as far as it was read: TGTGCCAGCAGTGATTCACAGGGGGCGAACACCGGG. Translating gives CASSDSQGANTG. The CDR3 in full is CASSDSQGANTGQLYF.

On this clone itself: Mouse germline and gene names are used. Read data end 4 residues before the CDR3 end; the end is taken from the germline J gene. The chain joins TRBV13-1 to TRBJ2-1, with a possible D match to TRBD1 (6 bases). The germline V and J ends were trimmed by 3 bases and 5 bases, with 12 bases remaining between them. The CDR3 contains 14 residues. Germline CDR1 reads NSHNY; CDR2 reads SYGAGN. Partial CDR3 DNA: TGTGCCAGCAGTGGGGAGGGGGACAATGCT. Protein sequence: CASSGEGDNA. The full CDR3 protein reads CASSGEGDNAEQFF.

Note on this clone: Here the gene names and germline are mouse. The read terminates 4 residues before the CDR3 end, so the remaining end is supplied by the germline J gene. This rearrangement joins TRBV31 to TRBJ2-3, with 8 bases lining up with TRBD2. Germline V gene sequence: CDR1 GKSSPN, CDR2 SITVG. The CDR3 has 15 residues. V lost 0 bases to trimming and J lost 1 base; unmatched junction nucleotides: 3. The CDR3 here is CAWSLVWGGAETLYF. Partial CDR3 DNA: TGTGCCTGGAGTCTAGTCTGGGGGGGTGCAGAA. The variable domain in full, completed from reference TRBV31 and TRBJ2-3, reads AQTIHQWPVAEIKAVGSPLSLGCTIKGKSSPNLYWYWQATGGTLQQLFYSITVGQVESVVQLNLSASRPKDDQFILSTEKLLLSHSGFYLCAWSLVWGGAETLYFGSGTRLTVL.

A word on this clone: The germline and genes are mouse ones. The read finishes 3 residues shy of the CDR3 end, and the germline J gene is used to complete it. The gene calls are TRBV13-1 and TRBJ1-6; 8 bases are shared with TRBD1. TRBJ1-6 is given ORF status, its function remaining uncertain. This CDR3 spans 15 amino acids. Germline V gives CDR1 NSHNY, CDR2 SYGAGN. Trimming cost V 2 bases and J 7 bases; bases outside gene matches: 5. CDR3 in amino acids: CASSEGRGRNSPLYF. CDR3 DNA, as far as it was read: TGTGCCAGCAGTGAGGGCAGGGGGCGAAATTCGCCC.

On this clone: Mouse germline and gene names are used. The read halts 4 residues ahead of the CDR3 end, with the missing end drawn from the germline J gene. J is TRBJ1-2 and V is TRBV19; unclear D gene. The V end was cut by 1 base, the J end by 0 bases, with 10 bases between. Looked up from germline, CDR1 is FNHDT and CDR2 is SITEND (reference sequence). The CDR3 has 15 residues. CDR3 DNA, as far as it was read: TGTGCCAGCAGTATAAACAGAGGAACAAACTCC. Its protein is CASSINRGTNS. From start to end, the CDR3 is CASSINRGTNSDYTF.